These T cell receptor beta chains were read from a single sample in a study of T-cell memory formation after mild COVID-19. TCRdb redid the calling of the 5' RACE reads with MiXCR, one entry per CDR3 protein. The sample has around 300,000 distinct CDR3 sequences, roughly 21% seen once. The material sequenced was PBMCs or a T cell subset sorted from them (not recorded which). These receptor sequences come from a man between 18 and 29 years old who had mild COVID-19 (a few samples of this study predate the infection). Cell type and time point are not known. CDR3s include the opening cysteine and the closing phenylalanine or tryptophan. A D gene is named only where the DNA matches it firmly. Where a row states a size, it is once, few, many or the class of an expanded clone; other rows omit it.

size	V	length	J	D	DNA	CDR3
few	TRBV12-3/TRBV12-4	15	TRBJ1-5	TRBD1	TGTGCCAGCAGCCCCTCGAGGGGGCAACTGTCGCCCCAGCATTTT	CASSPSRGQLSPQHF
-	TRBV5-1	14	TRBJ2-7	-	TGCGCCAGCAGTCCTCACTCTAGCTCCTACGAGCAGTACTTC	CASSPHSSSYEQYF
-	TRBV12-3/TRBV12-4	15	TRBJ1-4	-	TGTGCCAGCACCGTGAAAAGAGCAACTAATGAAAAACTGTTTTTT	CASTVKRATNEKLFF
few	TRBV7-2	16	TRBJ2-5	TRBD1	TGTGCCAGCAGCCAGTCAATGGGACAGCCCCCGGAGACCCAGTACTTC	CASSQSMGQPPETQYF
-	TRBV6-2/TRBV6-3	13	TRBJ1-2	-	TGTGCCAGCGGAACCGGGGGGGCCTATGGCTACACCTTC	CASGTGGAYGYTF
-	TRBV6-1	13	TRBJ2-1	TRBD1	TGTGCCAGCAGTGAAGTGGCAGGGGGTGAGCAGTTCTTC	CASSEVAGGEQFF
-	TRBV20-1	13	TRBJ2-1	-	TGCAGTGCTAGGGGCAGGCTCTACAATGAGCAGTTCTTC	CSARGRLYNEQFF
-	TRBV25-1	15	TRBJ1-1	-	TGTGCCAGCAGTGAAGGAGCAGGGCGAGGGACTGAAGCTTTCTTT	CASSEGAGRGTEAFF
-	TRBV5-1	13	TRBJ2-3	-	TGCGCCAGCAGTTTGCGATTTGCAGATACGCAGTATTTT	CASSLRFADTQYF
few	TRBV9	13	TRBJ2-3	-	TGTGCCAGCAGTCGGGAGCGCACAGATACGCAGTATTTT	CASSRERTDTQYF
few	TRBV27	15	TRBJ1-5	-	TGTGCCAGCAGGGTTCGGGGGGGTGTTAGGCAGCCCCAGCATTTT	CASRVRGGVRQPQHF
once	TRBV28	14	TRBJ1-6	TRBD1	TGTGCCAGCAGCTCCGGGACAGGCGGTCCACCCCTCCACTTT	CASSSGTGGPPLHF
-	TRBV2	15	TRBJ1-5	-	TGTGCCAGCAGTGAATTTGGACGGGACAATCAGCCCCAGCATTTT	CASSEFGRDNQPQHF
few	TRBV7-6	17	TRBJ2-3	-	TGTGCCAGCAGCTTAGGGACGTCGGGTTCGCCGGCAGATACGCAGTATTTT	CASSLGTSGSPADTQYF
-	TRBV7-6	16	TRBJ2-2	-	TGTGCCAGCAGCTTCTGGGGACGAGGAAACACCGGGGAGCTGTTTTTT	CASSFWGRGNTGELFF
many	TRBV15	16	TRBJ2-5	TRBD1	TGTGCCACCAGCAGAGATAAAGGGACAGGGTTTTTTTCCCAGTACTTC	CATSRDKGTGFFSQYF
few	TRBV5-1	14	TRBJ1-5	TRBD1	TGCGCCAGCAGCGGACAGGGTAATAATCAGCCCCAGCATTTT	CASSGQGNNQPQHF
few	TRBV5-1	16	TRBJ2-5	TRBD2	TGCGCCAGCAGCCGGACTAGCGGGCCGCCGGGTGAGACCCAGTACTTC	CASSRTSGPPGETQYF
-	TRBV11-3	14	TRBJ2-1	-	TGTGCCAGCAGCTTAGGGGGAACTAACAATGAGCAGTTCTTC	CASSLGGTNNEQFF
few	TRBV5-1	15	TRBJ1-1	-	TGCGCCAGCAGCTTGGTTAGCCCCGGGGACACTGAAGCTTTCTTT	CASSLVSPGDTEAFF
few	TRBV12-3/TRBV12-4	14	TRBJ2-5	-	TGTGCCAGCAGCTCCCAGAATTCCCAAGAGACCCAGTACTTC	CASSSQNSQETQYF
-	TRBV12-3/TRBV12-4	16	TRBJ2-7	TRBD1	TGTGCCAGCAGTTTCCTCCCGGGACAGGGATCCTACGAGCAGTACTTC	CASSFLPGQGSYEQYF
-	TRBV12-3/TRBV12-4	14	TRBJ1-5	TRBD1	TGTGCCAGCAGTTCTCAGGGGGCGAGGCAGCCCCAGCATTTT	CASSSQGARQPQHF
many	TRBV27	16	TRBJ2-1	TRBD2	TGTGCCAGCAGTCCAACATCGACTAGCGGGGCAAATGAGCAGTTCTTC	CASSPTSTSGANEQFF
-	TRBV10-1	13	TRBJ2-7	-	TGCGCCAGCACGGGATATAATTCCTACGAGCAGTACTTC	CASTGYNSYEQYF
-	TRBV5-8	13	TRBJ1-1	-	TGTGCCAGCAGCTTTCCCTATAGCACTGAAGCTTTCTTT	CASSFPYSTEAFF
-	TRBV15	13	TRBJ1-1	TRBD1	TGTGCCACCAGCCTCCAGGGGGCCACTGAAGCTTTCTTT	CATSLQGATEAFF
-	TRBV27	15	TRBJ2-3	TRBD2	TGTGCCAGCAACCGACTAGCGGGGGATGGAGATACGCAGTATTTT	CASNRLAGDGDTQYF
many	TRBV7-2	13	TRBJ1-5	-	TGTGCCAGCAGCGCGGGACCGAATCAGCCCCAGCATTTT	CASSAGPNQPQHF
few	TRBV6-2/TRBV6-3	15	TRBJ1-5	-	TGTGCCAGCAGTCGACAGGACGATAGCAATCAGCCCCAGCATTTT	CASSRQDDSNQPQHF
-	TRBV20-1	12	TRBJ2-1	-	TGCAGTGCTAGGGGAGAGGGCGATGAGCAGTTCTTC	CSARGEGDEQFF
few	TRBV4-1	16	TRBJ2-6	-	TGCGCCAGCAGCCAACCTCGACAGTCTGGGGCCAACGTCCTGACTTTC	CASSQPRQSGANVLTF